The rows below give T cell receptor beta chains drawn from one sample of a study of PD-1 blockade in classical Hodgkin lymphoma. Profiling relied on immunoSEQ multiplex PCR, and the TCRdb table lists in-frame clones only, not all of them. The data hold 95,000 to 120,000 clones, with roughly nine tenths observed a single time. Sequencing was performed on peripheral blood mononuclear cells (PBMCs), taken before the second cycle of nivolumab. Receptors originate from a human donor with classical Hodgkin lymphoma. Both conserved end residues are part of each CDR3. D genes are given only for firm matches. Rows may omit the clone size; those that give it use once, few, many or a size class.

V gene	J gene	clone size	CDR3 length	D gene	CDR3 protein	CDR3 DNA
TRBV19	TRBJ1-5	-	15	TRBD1	CASRKGTASNQPQHF	TGTGCCAGTAGAAAAGGGACAGCAAGCAATCAGCCCCAGCATTTT
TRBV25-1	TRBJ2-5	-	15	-	CATTPGGAGQETQYF	TGTGCCACTACACCCGGCGGGGCGGGACAAGAGACCCAGTACTTC
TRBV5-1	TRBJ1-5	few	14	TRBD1	CASSPGQGNQPQHF	TGCGCCAGCAGCCCCGGACAGGGCAATCAGCCCCAGCATTTT
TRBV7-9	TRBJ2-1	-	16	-	CASSEKTSGPYNEQFF	TGTGCCAGCAGCGAGAAGACTTCCGGGCCCTACAATGAGCAGTTCTTC
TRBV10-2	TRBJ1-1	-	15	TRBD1	CASSRGQLMSTEAFF	TGCGCCAGCAGTAGGGGACAGCTGATGAGCACTGAAGCTTTCTTT
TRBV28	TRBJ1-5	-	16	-	CASSDLGGDLHQPQHF	TGTGCCAGCAGTGATTTGGGGGGGGATCTGCATCAGCCCCAGCATTTT
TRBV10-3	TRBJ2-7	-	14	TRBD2	CATAAGTSGYEQYF	TGTGCCACCGCCGCCGGGACTAGCGGTTACGAGCAGTACTTC
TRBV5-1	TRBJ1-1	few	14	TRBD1	CASSPGTGNTEAFF	TGCGCCAGCAGCCCCGGGACAGGCAACACTGAAGCTTTCTTT
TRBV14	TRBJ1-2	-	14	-	CASSQGLPVDGYTF	TGTGCCAGCAGCCAAGGACTGCCGGTAGATGGCTACACCTTC
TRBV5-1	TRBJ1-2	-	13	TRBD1	CASSIQGEDGYTF	TGCGCCAGCAGCATTCAGGGGGAGGATGGCTACACCTTC
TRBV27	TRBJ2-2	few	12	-	CASSFNTGELFF	TGTGCCAGCAGTTTTAACACCGGGGAGCTGTTTTTT
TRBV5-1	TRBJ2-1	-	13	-	CASSLEVGTLQFF	TGCGCCAGCAGCTTGGAGGTCGGGACACTACAGTTCTTC
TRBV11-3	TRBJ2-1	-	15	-	CASSLRGAIKNEQFF	TGTGCCAGCAGCTTAAGGGGCGCGATTAAGAATGAGCAGTTCTTC
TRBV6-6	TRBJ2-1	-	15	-	CATRTKGDIYNEQFF	TGTGCCACTCGGACGAAAGGGGACATCTACAATGAGCAGTTCTTC
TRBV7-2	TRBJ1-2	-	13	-	CASSKLTILGYTF	TGTGCCAGCAGTAAACTAACAATTCTTGGCTACACCTTC
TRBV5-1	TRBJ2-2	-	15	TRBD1	CASSNRDRDEGELFF	TGCGCCAGCAGCAACCGGGACAGGGATGAAGGGGAGCTGTTTTTT
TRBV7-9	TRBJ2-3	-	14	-	CASSLGAGADTQYF	TGTGCCAGCAGCTTAGGTGCCGGGGCGGATACGCAGTATTTT